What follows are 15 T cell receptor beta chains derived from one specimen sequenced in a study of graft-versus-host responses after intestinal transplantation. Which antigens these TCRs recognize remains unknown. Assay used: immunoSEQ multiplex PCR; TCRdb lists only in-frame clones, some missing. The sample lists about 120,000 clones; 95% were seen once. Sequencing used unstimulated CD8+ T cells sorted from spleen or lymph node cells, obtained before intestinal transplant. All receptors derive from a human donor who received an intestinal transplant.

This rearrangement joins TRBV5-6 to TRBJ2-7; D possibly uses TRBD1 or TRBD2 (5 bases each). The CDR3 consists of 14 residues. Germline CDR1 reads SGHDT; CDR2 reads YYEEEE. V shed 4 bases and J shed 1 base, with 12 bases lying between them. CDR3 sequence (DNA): TGTGCCAGCAGCGGGACCCCGACATCCTACGAGCAGTACTTC. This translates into CASSGTPTSYEQYF. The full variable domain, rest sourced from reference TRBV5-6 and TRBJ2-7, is DAGVTQSPTHLIKTRGQQVTLRCSPKSGHDTVSWYQQALGQGPQFIFQYYEEEERQRGNFPDRFSGHQFPNYSSELNVNALLLGDSALYLCASSGTPTSYEQYFGPGTRLTVT.

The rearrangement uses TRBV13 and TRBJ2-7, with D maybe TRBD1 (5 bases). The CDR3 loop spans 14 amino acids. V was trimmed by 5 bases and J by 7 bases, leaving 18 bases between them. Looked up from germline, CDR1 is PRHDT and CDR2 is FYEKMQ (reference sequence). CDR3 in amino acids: CASSPKARAGEQYF. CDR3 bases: TGTGCCAGCAGCCCTAAAGCCAGGGCTGGGGAGCAGTACTTC.

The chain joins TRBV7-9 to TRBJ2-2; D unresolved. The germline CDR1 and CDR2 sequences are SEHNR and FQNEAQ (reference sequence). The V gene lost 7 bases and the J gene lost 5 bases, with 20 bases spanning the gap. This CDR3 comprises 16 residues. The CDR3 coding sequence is TGTGCCAGCACCGTGGCGATAAAAATCGTTACCGGGGAGCTGTTTTTT. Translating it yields CASTVAIKIVTGELFF.

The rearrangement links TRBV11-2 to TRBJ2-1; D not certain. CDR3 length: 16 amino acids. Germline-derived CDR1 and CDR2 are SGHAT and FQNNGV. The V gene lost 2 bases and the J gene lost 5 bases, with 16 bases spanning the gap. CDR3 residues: CASSLIGYSPNNEQFF. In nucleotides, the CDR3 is TGTGCCAGCAGCTTAATTGGGTATTCCCCAAACAATGAGCAGTTCTTC.

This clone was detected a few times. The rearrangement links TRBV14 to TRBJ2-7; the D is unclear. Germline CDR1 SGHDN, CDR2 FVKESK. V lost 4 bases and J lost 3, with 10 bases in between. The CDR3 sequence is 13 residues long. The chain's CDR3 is CASSLDERYEQYF. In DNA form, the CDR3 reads TGTGCCAGCAGCCTGGACGAACGCTACGAGCAGTACTTC.

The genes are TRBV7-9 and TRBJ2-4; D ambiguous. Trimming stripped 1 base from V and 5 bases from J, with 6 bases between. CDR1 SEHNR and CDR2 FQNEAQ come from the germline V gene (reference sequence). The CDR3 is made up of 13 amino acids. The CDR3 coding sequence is TGTGCCAGCAGCTTAGGGCCGGAAAACATTCAGTACTTC. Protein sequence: CASSLGPENIQYF.

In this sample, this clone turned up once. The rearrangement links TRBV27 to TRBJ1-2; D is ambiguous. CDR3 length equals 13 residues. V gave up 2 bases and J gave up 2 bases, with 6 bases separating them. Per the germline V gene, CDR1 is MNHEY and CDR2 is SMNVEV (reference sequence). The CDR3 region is CASSLAANYGYTF. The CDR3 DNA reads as TGTGCCAGCAGTTTAGCTGCAAACTATGGCTACACCTTC.

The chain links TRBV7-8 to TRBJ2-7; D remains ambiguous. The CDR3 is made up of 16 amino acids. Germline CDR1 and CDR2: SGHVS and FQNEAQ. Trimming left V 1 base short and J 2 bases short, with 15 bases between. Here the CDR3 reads CASSLGSFGGTYEQYF. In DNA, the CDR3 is TGTGCCAGCAGCTTAGGTAGCTTCGGTGGAACCTACGAGCAGTACTTC.

The DNA for the CDR3 is TGTGCCAGCAGTTTCGACAGGTCGAACACTGAAGCTTTCTTT. Protein: CASSFDRSNTEAFF. V is TRBV28 and J is TRBJ1-1; D is perhaps TRBD1 (6 bases). Germline V CDR1 and CDR2: MDHEN, SYDVKM. Trimming shortened V by 3 bases and J by 1 base, and 9 bases separated the two germline ends. There are 14 residues in the CDR3.

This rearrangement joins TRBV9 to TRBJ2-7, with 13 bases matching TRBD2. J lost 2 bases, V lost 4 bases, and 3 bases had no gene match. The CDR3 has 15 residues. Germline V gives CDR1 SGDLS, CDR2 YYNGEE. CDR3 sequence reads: CASSPGTSGTYEQYF. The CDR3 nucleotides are TGTGCCAGCAGCCCCGGGACTAGCGGGACCTACGAGCAGTACTTC. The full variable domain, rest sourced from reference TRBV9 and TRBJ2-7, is DSGVTQTPKHLITATGQRVTLRCSPRSGDLSVYWYQQSLDQGLQFLIQYYNGEERAKGNILERFSAQQFPDLHSELNLSSLELGDSALYFCASSPGTSGTYEQYFGPGTRLTVT.

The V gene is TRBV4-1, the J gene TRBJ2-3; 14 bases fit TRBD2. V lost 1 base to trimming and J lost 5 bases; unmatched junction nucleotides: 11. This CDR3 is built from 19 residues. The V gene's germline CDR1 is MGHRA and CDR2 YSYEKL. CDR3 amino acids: CASSQVLKRLAGGQDTQYF. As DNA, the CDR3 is TGCGCCAGCAGCCAAGTTCTTAAGAGACTAGCGGGAGGGCAAGATACGCAGTATTTT.

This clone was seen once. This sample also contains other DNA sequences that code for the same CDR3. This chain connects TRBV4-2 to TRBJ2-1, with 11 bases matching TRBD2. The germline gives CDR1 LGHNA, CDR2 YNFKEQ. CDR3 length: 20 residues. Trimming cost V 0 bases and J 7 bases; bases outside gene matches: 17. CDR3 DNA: TGTGCCAGCAGCCAAGATTGGGGGTCGGGGTTAGCGGGAGGGAGAAATGAGCAGTTCTTC. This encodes CASSQDWGSGLAGGRNEQFF.

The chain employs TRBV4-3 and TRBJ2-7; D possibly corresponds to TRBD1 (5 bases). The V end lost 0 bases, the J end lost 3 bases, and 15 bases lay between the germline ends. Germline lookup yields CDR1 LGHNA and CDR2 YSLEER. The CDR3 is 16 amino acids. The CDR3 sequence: CASSQDSAGIIYEQYF. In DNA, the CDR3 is TGCGCCAGCAGCCAAGATTCGGCAGGGATCATCTACGAGCAGTACTTC.

The CDR3 bases are TGCGCCAGCAGCCAAGTTGGGGGGAACACTGAAGCTTTCTTT. It is translated as CASSQVGGNTEAFF. V and J are TRBV4-3 and TRBJ1-1; possible D gene TRBD1, 5 bases. This CDR3 comprises 14 residues. The V gene's germline CDR1 is LGHNA and CDR2 YSLEER. Trimming removed 1 base from V and 1 base from J, with 7 bases in between.

The CDR3 bases are TGTGCCAGCAGTTTGGGGAATGAGCAGTTCTTC. Translation: CASSLGNEQFF. J is TRBJ2-1 and V is TRBV28; D is undetermined. V lost 3 bases and J 7 bases, leaving 4 bases between the germline ends. CDR1 and CDR2 from the germline V gene are MDHEN and SYDVKM. The CDR3 is 11 residues long.